Detailed here is one T cell receptor (beta chain). The junction does not match germline at one end; this may be a read error. In germline, CDR1 is SGHTA, CDR2 FQGNSA. The CDR3 has 15 amino acids. These data come from a study of identical twins. From the 5' RACE reads, TCRdb called clonotypes with MiXCR, one entry per CDR3 protein. The sample comprises some 760,000 distinct CDR3 sequences, 15% to 20% of which are singletons, and about an eighth rests with the top ten. This sample was also put to use in a study of T cells expressing NK-cell markers.

This receptor was taken from a woman younger than 30 in good health. The rearrangement uses TRBV7-2 and TRBJ2-1; D call uncertain. Sequences were obtained from PBMCs. In DNA, the CDR3 is TGTGCCAGCAGCTTATGGCCCATCTCCCACAATGAGCAGTTCTTC. Its protein is CASSLWPISHNEQFF.